The 7 T cell receptor beta chains below come from one sample, sequenced in a study of blood T cells in healthy people across ages. Then a second PCR, running roughly 6 to 12 cycles, was carried out with a sample-barcoded 5' primer and a J-beta primer mix. TCRdb reanalysed the 5' RACE reads using MiXCR and keeps one entry per CDR3 protein. The sample comprises about 760,000 distinct CDR3 sequences, 56% of which are singletons, and 25% to 30% rests with the top ten. Sequenced material: blood. Receptor source: a man in his forties in good health.

The J gene is TRBJ2-5, the V gene TRBV3-1; 13 bases are shared with TRBD2. The CDR3 covers 16 residues. CDR1 and CDR2 from the germline V gene are LGHDT and YNNKEL (reference sequence). After removal of 5 bases from V and 4 bases from J, the junction contained 7 bases not matched to a gene. This CDR3 reads CASSATSGGPGETQYF. The DNA for the CDR3 is TGTGCCAGCAGCGCGACTAGCGGGGGGCCAGGAGAGACCCAGTACTTC.

This rearrangement joins TRBV19 to TRBJ2-5; a possible D gene is TRBD1 (6 bases). This CDR3 has 14 residues. The V gene lost 4 bases and the J gene lost 3 bases, with 12 bases spanning the gap. Per germline, CDR1 LNHDA and CDR2 SQIVND (reference sequence). CDR3 nucleotide sequence: TGTGCCAGTAGTACACAGGGTCGGGAAGAGACCCAGTACTTC. It codes for CASSTQGREETQYF.

Many counts were recorded for this clonotype. This chain uses TRBV6-2 or TRBV6-3 with TRBJ1-5, with a possible D match to TRBD1 (5 bases). With 2 bases removed from V and 6 bases from J, the gap between germline ends came to 20 bases. This CDR3 contains 17 residues. Germline V gene data show CDR1 as MNHEY and CDR2 as SVGEGT. CDR3 nucleotide sequence: TGTGCCAGCAGTTACAGCTTGGGGCAGGGTCCTCGTCAGCCCCAGCATTTT. As protein: CASSYSLGQGPRQPQHF.

This clonotype occurred a few times. The chain has TRBV3-1 and TRBJ2-7; D gene ambiguous. V lost 6 bases and J 7 bases, leaving 10 bases between the germline ends. Germline V gives CDR1 LGHDT, CDR2 YNNKEL (reference sequence). The CDR3 is 11 residues long. This CDR3 reads CASSKEWEQYF. CDR3 coding DNA: TGTGCCAGCAGTAAAGAGTGGGAGCAGTACTTC.

This clonotype turned up a few times. The chain links TRBV15 to TRBJ2-7; no firm D call. Trimming left V 3 bases short and J 3 bases short, with 9 bases between. The germline V gene encodes CDR1 LNHNV and CDR2 YYDKDF (reference sequence). CDR3 length: 13 residues. DNA of the CDR3: TGTGCCACCAGCAGGGACCAGTTCTACGAGCAGTACTTC. Amino acids: CATSRDQFYEQYF.

This clonotype was picked up a small number of times. The chain links TRBV2 to TRBJ1-5; perhaps TRBD1 as D (6 bases). Germline values: CDR1 SNHLY, CDR2 FYNNEI. CDR3 length: 18 residues. The V end was cut by 6 bases, the J end by 4 bases, with 25 bases between. DNA for the CDR3: TGTGCCAGCAGACCCAACCCGCTGAGGCAGGGGAAGAATCAGCCCCAGCATTTT. This codes for CASRPNPLRQGKNQPQHF.

The V call is TRBV4-1, the J call TRBJ2-7; no reliable D call. V lost 1 base, J lost 0 bases, and 10 bases lay in between. The germline CDR1 and CDR2 sequences are MGHRA and YSYEKL. The CDR3 covers 15 residues. The CDR3 reads CASSQVSSHSYEQYF. The CDR3 DNA follows: TGCGCCAGCAGCCAAGTCTCGTCTCACTCCTACGAGCAGTACTTC.